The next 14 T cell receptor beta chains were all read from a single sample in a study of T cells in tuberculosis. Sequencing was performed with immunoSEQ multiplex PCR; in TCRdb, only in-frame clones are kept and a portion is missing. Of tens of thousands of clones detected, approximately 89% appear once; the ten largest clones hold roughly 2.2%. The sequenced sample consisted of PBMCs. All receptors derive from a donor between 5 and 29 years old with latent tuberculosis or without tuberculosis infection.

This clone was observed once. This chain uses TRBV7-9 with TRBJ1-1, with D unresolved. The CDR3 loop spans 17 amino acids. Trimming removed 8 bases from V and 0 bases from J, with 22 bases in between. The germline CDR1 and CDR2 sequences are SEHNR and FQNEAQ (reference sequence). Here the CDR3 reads CASRQGLPRGMNTEAFF. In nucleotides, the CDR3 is TGTGCCAGCCGCCAAGGCCTACCGCGGGGAATGAACACTGAAGCTTTCTTT.

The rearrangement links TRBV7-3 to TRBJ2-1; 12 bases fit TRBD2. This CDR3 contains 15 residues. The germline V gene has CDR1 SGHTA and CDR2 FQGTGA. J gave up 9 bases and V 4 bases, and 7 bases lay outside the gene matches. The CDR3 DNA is TGTGCCAGCAGCTCCCTCCGGACTAGCGGGACTGAGCAGTTCTTC. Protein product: CASSSLRTSGTEQFF.

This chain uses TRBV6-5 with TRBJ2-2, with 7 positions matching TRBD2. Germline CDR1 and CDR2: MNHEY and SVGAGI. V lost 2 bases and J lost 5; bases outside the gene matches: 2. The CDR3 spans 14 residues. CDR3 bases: TGTGCCAGCAGTTACGGGGGGGGAACCGGGGAGCTGTTTTTT. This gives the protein CASSYGGGTGELFF.

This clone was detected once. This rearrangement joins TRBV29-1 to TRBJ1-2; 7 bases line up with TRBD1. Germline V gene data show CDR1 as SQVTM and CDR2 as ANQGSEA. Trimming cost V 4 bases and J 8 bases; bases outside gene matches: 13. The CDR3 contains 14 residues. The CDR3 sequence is CSVVSQTGTSGYTF. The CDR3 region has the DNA TGCAGCGTTGTAAGCCAGACAGGGACGTCGGGCTACACCTTC.

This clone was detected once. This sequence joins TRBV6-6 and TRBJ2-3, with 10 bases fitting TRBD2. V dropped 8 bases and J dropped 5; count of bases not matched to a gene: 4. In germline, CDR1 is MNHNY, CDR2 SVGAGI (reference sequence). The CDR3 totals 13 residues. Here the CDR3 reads CASSAGGGDTQYF. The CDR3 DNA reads TGTGCCAGCTCAGCGGGAGGGGGAGATACGCAGTATTTT.

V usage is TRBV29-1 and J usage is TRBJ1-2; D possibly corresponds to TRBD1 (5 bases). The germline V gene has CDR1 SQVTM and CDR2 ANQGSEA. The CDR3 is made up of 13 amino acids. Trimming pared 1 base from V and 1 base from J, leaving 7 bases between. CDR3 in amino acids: CSVEGQGNYGYTF. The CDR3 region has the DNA TGCAGCGTTGAAGGGCAGGGTAACTATGGCTACACCTTC. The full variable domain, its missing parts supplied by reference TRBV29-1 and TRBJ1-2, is SAVISQKPSRDICQRGTSLTIQCQVDSQVTMMFWYRQQPGQSLTLIATANQGSEATYESGFVIDKFPISRPNLTFSTLTVSNMSPEDSSIYLCSVEGQGNYGYTFGSGTRLTVV.

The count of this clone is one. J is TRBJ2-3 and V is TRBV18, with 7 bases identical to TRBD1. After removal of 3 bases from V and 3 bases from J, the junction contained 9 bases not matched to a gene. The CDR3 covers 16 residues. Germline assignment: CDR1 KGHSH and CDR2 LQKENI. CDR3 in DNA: TGTGCCAGCTCACCTACCGGGACAGCCTTGACAGATACGCAGTATTTT. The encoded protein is CASSPTGTALTDTQYF.

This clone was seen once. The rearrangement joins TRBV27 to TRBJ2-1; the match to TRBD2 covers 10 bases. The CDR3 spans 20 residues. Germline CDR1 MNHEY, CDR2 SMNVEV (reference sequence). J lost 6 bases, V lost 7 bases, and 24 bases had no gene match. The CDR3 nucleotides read TGTGCCAGCACCAAGGGAGTCACTAGCGGGAATCTAAAAGAACTCAATGAGCAGTTCTTC. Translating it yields CASTKGVTSGNLKELNEQFF.

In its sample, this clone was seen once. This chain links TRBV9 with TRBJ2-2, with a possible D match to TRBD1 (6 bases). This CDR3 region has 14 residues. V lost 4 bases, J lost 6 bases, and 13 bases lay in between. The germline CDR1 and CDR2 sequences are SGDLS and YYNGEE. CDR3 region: CASSPQGYPGELFF. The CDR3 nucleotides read TGTGCCAGCAGCCCTCAGGGGTACCCCGGGGAGCTGTTTTTT. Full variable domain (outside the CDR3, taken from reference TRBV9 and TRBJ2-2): DSGVTQTPKHLITATGQRVTLRCSPRSGDLSVYWYQQSLDQGLQFLIQYYNGEERAKGNILERFSAQQFPDLHSELNLSSLELGDSALYFCASSPQGYPGELFFGEGSRLTVL.

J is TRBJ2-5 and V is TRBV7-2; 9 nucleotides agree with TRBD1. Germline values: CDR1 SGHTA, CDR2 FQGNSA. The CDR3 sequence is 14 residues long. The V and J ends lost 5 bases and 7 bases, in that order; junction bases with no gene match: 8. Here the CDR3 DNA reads TGTGCCAGCAGCCCACAGGGGGCGTATGGGACCCAGTACTTC. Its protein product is CASSPQGAYGTQYF.

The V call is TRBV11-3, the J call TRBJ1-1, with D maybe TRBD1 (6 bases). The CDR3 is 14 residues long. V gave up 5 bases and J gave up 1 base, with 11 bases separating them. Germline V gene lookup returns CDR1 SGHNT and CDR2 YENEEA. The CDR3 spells CASSPGAWNTEAFF. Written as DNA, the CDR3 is TGTGCCAGCAGCCCAGGGGCCTGGAACACTGAAGCTTTCTTT.

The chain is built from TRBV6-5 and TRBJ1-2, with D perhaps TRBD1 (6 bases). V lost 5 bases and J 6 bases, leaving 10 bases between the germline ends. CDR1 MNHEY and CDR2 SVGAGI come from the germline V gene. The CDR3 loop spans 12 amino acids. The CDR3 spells CASSRGGDGYTF. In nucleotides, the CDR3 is TGTGCCAGCAGTAGAGGGGGGGATGGCTACACCTTC.

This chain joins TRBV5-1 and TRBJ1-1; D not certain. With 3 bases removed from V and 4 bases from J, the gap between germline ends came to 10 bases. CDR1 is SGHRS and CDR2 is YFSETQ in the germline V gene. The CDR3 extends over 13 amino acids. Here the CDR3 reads CASSSWETTEAFF. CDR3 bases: TGCGCCAGCAGCTCCTGGGAGACCACTGAAGCTTTCTTT.

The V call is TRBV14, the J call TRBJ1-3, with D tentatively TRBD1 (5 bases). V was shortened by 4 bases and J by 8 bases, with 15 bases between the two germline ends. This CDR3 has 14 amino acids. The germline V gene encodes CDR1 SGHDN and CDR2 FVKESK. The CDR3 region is CASSPRWGGDTIYF. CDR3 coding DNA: TGTGCCAGCAGCCCTAGGTGGGGCGGGGACACCATATATTTT.